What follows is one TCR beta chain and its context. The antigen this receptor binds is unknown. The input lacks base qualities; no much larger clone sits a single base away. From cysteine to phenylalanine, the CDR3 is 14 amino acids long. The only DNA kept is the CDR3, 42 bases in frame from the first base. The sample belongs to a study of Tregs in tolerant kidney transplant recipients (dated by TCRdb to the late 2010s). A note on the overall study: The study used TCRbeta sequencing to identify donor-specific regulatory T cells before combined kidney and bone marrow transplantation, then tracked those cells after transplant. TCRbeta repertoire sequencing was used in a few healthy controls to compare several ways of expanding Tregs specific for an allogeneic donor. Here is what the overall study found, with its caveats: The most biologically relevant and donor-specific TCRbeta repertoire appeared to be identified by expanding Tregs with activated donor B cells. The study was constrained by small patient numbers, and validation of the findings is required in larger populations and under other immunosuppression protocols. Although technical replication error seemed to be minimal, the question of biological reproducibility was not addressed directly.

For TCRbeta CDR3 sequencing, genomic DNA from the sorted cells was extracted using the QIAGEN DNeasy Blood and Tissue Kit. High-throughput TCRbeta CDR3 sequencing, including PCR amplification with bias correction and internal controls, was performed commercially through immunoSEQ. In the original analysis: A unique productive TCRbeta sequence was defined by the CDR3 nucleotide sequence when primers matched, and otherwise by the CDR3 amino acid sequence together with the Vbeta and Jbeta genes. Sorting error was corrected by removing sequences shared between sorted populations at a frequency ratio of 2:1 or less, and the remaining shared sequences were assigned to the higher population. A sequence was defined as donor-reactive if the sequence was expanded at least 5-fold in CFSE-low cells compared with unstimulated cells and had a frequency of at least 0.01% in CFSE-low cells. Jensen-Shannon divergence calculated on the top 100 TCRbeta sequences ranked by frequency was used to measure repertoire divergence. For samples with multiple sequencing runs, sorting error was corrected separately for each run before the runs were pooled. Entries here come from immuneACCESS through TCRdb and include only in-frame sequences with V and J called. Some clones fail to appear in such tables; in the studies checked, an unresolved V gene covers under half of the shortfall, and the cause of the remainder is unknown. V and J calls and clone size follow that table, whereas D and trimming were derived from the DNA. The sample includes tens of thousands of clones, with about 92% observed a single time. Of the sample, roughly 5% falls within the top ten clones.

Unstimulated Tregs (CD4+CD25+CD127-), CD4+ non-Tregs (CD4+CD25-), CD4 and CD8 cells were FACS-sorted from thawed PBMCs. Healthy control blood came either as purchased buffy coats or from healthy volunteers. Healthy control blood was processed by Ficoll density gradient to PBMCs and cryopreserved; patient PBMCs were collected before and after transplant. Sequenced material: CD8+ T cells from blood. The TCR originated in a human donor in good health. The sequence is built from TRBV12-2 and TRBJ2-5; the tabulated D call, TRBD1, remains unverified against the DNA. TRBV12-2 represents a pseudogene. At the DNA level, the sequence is TGTGCAAGTCGCGAACAGGGTGTTCGAGAGACCCAGTACTTC. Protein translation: CASREQGVRETQYF.